The next 13 T cell receptor beta chains were all read from a single sample in a study of blood T cell repertoires in COVID-19. The repertoire was sequenced with immunoSEQ multiplex PCR; TCRdb's copy has only in-frame clones and lacks some. The sample gives 130,000 or so clones, approximately 83% of which show up once; 1.5% to 2% is in the top ten. Sequencing input: peripheral blood. These receptors were collected from a human donor in a cohort sampled during active COVID-19.

The rearrangement joins TRBV27 to TRBJ1-4; D call uncertain. V lost 4 bases and J lost 0, with 15 bases in between. The CDR3 sequence is 17 residues long. CDR1 is MNHEY and CDR2 is SMNVEV in the germline V gene (reference sequence). The chain's CDR3 is CASSSASGLATNEKLFF. The CDR3 DNA is TGTGCCAGCAGTTCCGCATCCGGACTCGCAACTAATGAAAAACTGTTTTTT.

The gene calls are TRBV3-1 (or the pseudogene TRBV3-2) and TRBJ1-2; 8 positions agree with TRBD1. The CDR3 totals 15 residues. Trimming at V came to 8 bases and at J to 4 bases, leaving 12 bases not matched to a gene. CDR1 is LGHDT, CDR2 YNNKEL, per germline (reference sequence). The CDR3 DNA reads as TGTGCCAGCGCCAGGCAGGGGGCAAGTGGCTATGGCTACACCTTC. Residues: CASARQGASGYGYTF.

This clone was recorded once. J is TRBJ2-7 and V is TRBV10-3; D perhaps matches TRBD1 (6 bases). The V end was cut by 6 bases, the J end by 1 base, with 10 bases between. This CDR3 region has 13 residues. From germline, CDR1 is ENHRY and CDR2 SYGVKD. The CDR3 is CAIRTDRSYEQYF. CDR3 coding DNA: TGTGCCATCAGAACGGACAGATCCTACGAGCAGTACTTC.

V is TRBV5-1 and J is TRBJ2-3; no clear D gene. The germline gives CDR1 SGHRS, CDR2 YFSETQ. The CDR3 runs to 15 residues. V lost 0 bases to trimming and J lost 2 bases, with 10 bases between them. The CDR3 is CASSLDGQYTDTQYF. The CDR3 DNA reads as TGCGCCAGCAGCTTGGATGGCCAATACACAGATACGCAGTATTTT. Supplemented by reference TRBV5-1 and TRBJ2-3, the full variable domain reads KAGVTQTPRYLIKTRGQQVTLSCSPISGHRSVSWYQQTPGQGLQFLFEYFSETQRNKGNFPGRFSGRQFSNSRSEMNVSTLELGDSALYLCASSLDGQYTDTQYFGPGTRLTVL.

The chain joins TRBV7-3 to TRBJ2-1; 9 bases fit TRBD2. Germline loops: CDR1 SGHTA, CDR2 FQGTGA. This CDR3 region has 14 residues. V was pared by 6 bases and J by 10 bases, with 10 bases of the junction left unmatched. CDR3 amino acids: CASRREGLADEQFF. The CDR3, as DNA: TGTGCCAGCAGGCGGGAGGGCCTGGCAGACGAGCAGTTCTTC.

The CDR3 region is CASSLGSGYTF. DNA for the CDR3: TGTGCCAGCAGCTTAGGAAGCGGCTACACCTTC. The chain joins TRBV11-2 to TRBJ1-2, with D uncertain. Germline values: CDR1 SGHAT, CDR2 FQNNGV. The V and J ends lost 1 base and 8 bases respectively, with 5 bases between them. This CDR3 is 11 amino acids long. Full variable domain (missing parts from reference TRBV11-2 and TRBJ1-2): EAGVAQSPRYKIIEKRQSVAFWCNPISGHATLYWYQQILGQGPKLLIQFQNNGVVDDSQLPKDRFSAERLKGVDSTLKIQPAKLEDSAVYLCASSLGSGYTFGSGTRLTVV.

V usage is TRBV11-3 and J usage is TRBJ2-5; D ambiguous. The CDR3 sequence is 13 residues long. Looked up from germline, CDR1 is SGHNT and CDR2 is YENEEA. The V and J ends lost 5 bases and 2 bases respectively, with 9 bases between them. The CDR3 nucleotides are TGTGCCAGCAGCCACTCGTGGCAAGAGACCCAGTACTTC. Protein: CASSHSWQETQYF.

This clone was observed once. The chain is built from TRBV5-1 and TRBJ1-1; D may be TRBD1 (5 bases). Between the trimmed V and J ends, which lost 4 bases and 6 bases, there was a span of 22 bases. Looked up from germline, CDR1 is SGHRS and CDR2 is YFSETQ. The CDR3 contains 16 residues. CDR3: CASSMEAGEVIAEAFF. The DNA for the CDR3 is TGCGCCAGCAGCATGGAGGCGGGGGAGGTGATAGCTGAAGCTTTCTTT.

The table lists this clone with a few counts. V gene TRBV7-2 combines with J gene TRBJ2-3, with D unclear. CDR3 length: 15 residues. Trimming pared 0 bases from V and 0 bases from J, leaving 7 bases between. CDR1 and CDR2 (germline): SGHTA, FQGNSA. This CDR3 reads CASSLARTSTDTQYF. The CDR3 DNA reads as TGTGCCAGCAGCTTAGCGAGAACTAGCACAGATACGCAGTATTTT.

The chain combines TRBV9 with TRBJ1-5; D uncertain. Germline V gene lookup returns CDR1 SGDLS and CDR2 YYNGEE. Trimming stripped 2 bases from V and 4 bases from J, with 7 bases between. The CDR3 runs 13 residues. CDR3 bases: TGTGCCAGCAGCGTTCACTGGAATCAGCCCCAGCATTTT. Encoded protein: CASSVHWNQPQHF. Using reference TRBV9 and TRBJ1-5 for the parts outside the CDR3, the full variable domain is DSGVTQTPKHLITATGQRVTLRCSPRSGDLSVYWYQQSLDQGLQFLIQYYNGEERAKGNILERFSAQQFPDLHSELNLSSLELGDSALYFCASSVHWNQPQHFGDGTRLSIL.

The chain employs TRBV27 and TRBJ2-7, with D unclear. Between the trimmed V and J ends, which lost 4 bases and 3 bases, there was a span of 10 bases. The CDR3 extends over 13 amino acids. Germline values: CDR1 MNHEY, CDR2 SMNVEV (reference sequence). Written as DNA, the CDR3 is TGTGCCAGCAGTTCCATTATACTCTACGAGCAGTACTTC. Translated: CASSSIILYEQYF.

This chain uses TRBV15 with TRBJ2-1, with D possibly matching TRBD1 (6 bases). Germline-derived CDR1 and CDR2 are LNHNV and YYDKDF (reference sequence). The CDR3 is 18 residues long. V dropped 5 bases and J dropped 0 bases, with 20 bases sitting between them. In DNA, the CDR3 is TGTGCCACCAGCCAACTACTTAACAGGGCCAGCTCCTACAATGAGCAGTTCTTC. It encodes CATSQLLNRASSYNEQFF.

This clone was detected a few times. The rearrangement joins TRBV2 to TRBJ2-1; 7 nucleotides line up with TRBD2. Looked up from germline, CDR1 is SNHLY and CDR2 is FYNNEI. J gave up 7 bases and V 4 bases, and 19 bases lay outside the gene matches. The CDR3 is 18 residues long. CDR3 amino acids: CASSVLSAGVAGRNEQFF. The CDR3 nucleotides read TGTGCCAGCAGTGTCCTTTCCGCAGGAGTAGCGGGTCGAAATGAGCAGTTCTTC.